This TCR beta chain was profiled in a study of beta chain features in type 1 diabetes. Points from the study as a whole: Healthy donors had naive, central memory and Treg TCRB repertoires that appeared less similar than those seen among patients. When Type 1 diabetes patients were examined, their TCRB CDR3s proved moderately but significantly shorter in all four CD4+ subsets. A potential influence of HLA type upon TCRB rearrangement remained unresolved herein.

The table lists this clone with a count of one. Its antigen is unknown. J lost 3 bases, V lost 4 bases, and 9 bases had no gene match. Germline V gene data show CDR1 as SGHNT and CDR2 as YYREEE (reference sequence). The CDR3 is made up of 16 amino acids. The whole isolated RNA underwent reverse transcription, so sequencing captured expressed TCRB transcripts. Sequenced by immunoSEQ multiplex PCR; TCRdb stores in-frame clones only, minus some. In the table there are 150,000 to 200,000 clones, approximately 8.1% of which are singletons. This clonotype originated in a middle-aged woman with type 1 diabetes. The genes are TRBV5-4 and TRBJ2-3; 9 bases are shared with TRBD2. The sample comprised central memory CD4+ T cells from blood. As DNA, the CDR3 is TGTGCCAGCAGCCATCTCGATAGCGGGAGTACAGATACGCAGTATTTT. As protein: CASSHLDSGSTDTQYF. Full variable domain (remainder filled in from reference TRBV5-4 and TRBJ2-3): ETGVTQSPTHLIKTRGQQVTLRCSSQSGHNTVSWYQQALGQGPQFIFQYYREEENGRGNFPPRFSGLQFPNYSSELNVNALELDDSALYLCASSHLDSGSTDTQYFGPGTRLTVL.